Listed here is a single T cell receptor (beta chain). This entry comes from a study of patients and donors after allogeneic stem cell transplantation. This CDR3 contains 16 residues. V was pared by 3 bases and J by 5 bases, with 5 bases of the junction left unmatched. Per germline, CDR1 ENHRY and CDR2 SYGVKD. Each CDR3 protein gets one entry after TCRdb re-called the RT-PCR reads with MiXCR. The sample comprises a few hundred thousand distinct CDR3 sequences, around an eighth of which are singletons, and roughly 10% rests with the top ten. The chain links TRBV10-3 to TRBJ2-5, with 14 bases lining up with TRBD2. The receptor was derived from a human donor who was either an allogeneic HSCT recipient or a stem cell or donor lymphocyte infusion donor (not recorded which). It is not recorded whose cells these are; they may come from a transplant donor. The sequencing sample was made of blood, either unsorted or a sorted T cell fraction (not recorded which). The CDR3 nucleotides are TGTGCCATCAGTGACGGACTAGCGGGGGGAGGGGAGACCCAGTACTTC. Encoded protein: CAISDGLAGGGETQYF.